This entry lists 19 T cell receptor beta chains sequenced from one sample in a study of T cells in Graves' hyperthyroidism and ophthalmopathy (dated by TCRdb to about 2019). Preparation of the library involved multiplex PCR. Sequenced using an Illumina HiSeq 2000. Amplification of TCR beta CDR3 regions was carried out from RNA transcripts. A first-round RT-PCR of the TCR CDR3 used the HTBI primer set with the Qiagen OneStep RT-PCR kit. The raw public reads went through TCRdb reprocessing: fastp at Q25, MiXCR clone calling, in-frame beta chains kept. Each CDR3 protein gets just one entry, which takes the most common genes and DNA from the rows behind it. This sample gives about 600,000 distinct CDR3 sequences in total; about 14% of them show up just once. The ten largest account for 12% of the sample. Sequences were obtained from blood. The receptors here all came from a woman between 45 and 65 years old with Graves' ophthalmopathy.

This chain links TRBV19 with TRBJ1-5; 10 positions agree with TRBD1. The CDR3 totals 14 residues. Looked up from germline, CDR1 is LNHDA and CDR2 is SQIVND (reference sequence). Trimming cost V 6 bases and J 3 bases; bases outside gene matches: 2. The CDR3 spells CASRGQGVNQPQHF. CDR3 nucleotides: TGTGCCAGTAGAGGACAGGGGGTCAATCAGCCCCAGCATTTT.

This chain joins TRBV6-5 and TRBJ1-5; 9 bases fit TRBD1. J was trimmed by 1 base and V by 6 bases; bases with no gene match: 7. This CDR3 has 16 residues. Germline assignment: CDR1 MNHEY and CDR2 SVGAGI. CDR3 bases: TGTGCCAGCAGCCCCGGGACAGGGACCAGCAATCAGCCCCAGCATTTT. This sequence encodes CASSPGTGTSNQPQHF.

In its sample, this clonotype was seen many times. The CDR3, as DNA: TGTGCCAGCAGCTCCCCACAGGTTTACGGGGAGCTGTTTTTT. Amino acids: CASSSPQVYGELFF. V is TRBV7-2 and J is TRBJ2-2; possibly TRBD1 for D (5 bases). The CDR3 is 14 residues long. V dropped 4 bases and J dropped 7 bases, with 13 bases sitting between them. Germline CDR1 is SGHTA and CDR2 is FQGNSA. The whole variable domain, filled in from reference TRBV7-2 and TRBJ2-2, reads GAGVSQSPSNKVTEKGKDVELRCDPISGHTALYWYRQSLGQGLEFLIYFQGNSAPDKSGLPSDRFSAERTGGSVSTLTIQRTQQEDSAVYLCASSSPQVYGELFFGEGSRLTVL.

This clonotype was seen repeatedly, ten times or more. This rearrangement joins TRBV28 to TRBJ1-2, with a possible D match to TRBD1 (5 bases). There are 14 residues in the CDR3. Deletions cut 7 bases from V and 8 bases from J, with 20 bases between. Germline V gives CDR1 MDHEN, CDR2 SYDVKM. The CDR3: CASNSPGRVAGYTF. In nucleotides, the CDR3 is TGTGCCAGCAATTCACCGGGCAGGGTGGCCGGCTACACCTTC.

This clonotype was counted ten times or more. One junction end disagrees with the germline gene, perhaps due to a read error. J is TRBJ2-1 and V is TRBV7-3; 10 positions match TRBD2. CDR1 is SGHTA and CDR2 is FQGTGA in the germline V gene. The CDR3 is 15 amino acids. CDR3 amino acids: CASSVTSGKHNEQFF. The CDR3 bases are TGTGCCAGCAGCGTAACTAGCGGGAAACACAATGAGCAGTTCTTC.

Regarding this clonotype: This may come from a read error, since a much larger clone is one base off. The rearrangement links TRBV27 to TRBJ2-2, with a tentative D call TRBD1 (5 bases). The CDR3 totals 18 residues. Germline lookup yields CDR1 MNHEY and CDR2 SMNVEV (reference sequence). V lost 4 bases and J 1 base, leaving 19 bases between the germline ends. This CDR3 reads CASSSRAWQGKNTGELFF. In DNA form, the CDR3 reads TGTGCCAGCAGTTCACGGGCGTGGCAGGGAAAGAACACCGGGGAGCTGTTTTTT.

This clonotype was detected only a few times. The chain joins TRBV28 to TRBJ2-2, with TRBD2 as a possible D gene (7 bases). The CDR3 has 16 residues. Germline CDR1 reads MDHEN; CDR2 reads SYDVKM. V was shortened by 4 bases and J by 5 bases, with 17 bases between the two germline ends. CDR3 sequence: CASSWPGLGGTGELFF. In DNA form, the CDR3 reads TGTGCCAGCAGTTGGCCCGGACTAGGGGGGACCGGGGAGCTGTTTTTT.

This clonotype was counted at least ten times. V usage is TRBV7-9 and J usage is TRBJ2-1; 9 bases are a match to TRBD1. The junction had 5 bases not matched to a gene; V was cut back by 7 bases and J by 4 bases. Per the germline V gene, CDR1 is SEHNR and CDR2 is FQNEAQ (reference sequence). The CDR3 loop spans 14 amino acids. The DNA of the CDR3 is TGTGCCAGCACCCCGGGACAGGGATACAATGAGCAGTTCTTC. This encodes CASTPGQGYNEQFF.

Ten or more counts support this clonotype. The V call is TRBV6-5, the J call TRBJ2-5; unclear D gene. Germline V CDR1 and CDR2: MNHEY, SVGAGI. This CDR3 contains 17 residues. Trimming cost V 0 bases and J 4 bases, with 18 bases left between them. The CDR3 sequence is CASSYSRSTHLGETQYF. CDR3 DNA: TGTGCCAGCAGTTACTCTCGGAGTACCCATCTTGGAGAGACCCAGTACTTC.

This clonotype occurred many times. The CDR3 DNA reads TGTGCCAGCAGCTTAAAGGGATCCCACGAGCAGTACTTC. It is translated as CASSLKGSHEQYF. The chain has TRBV7-2 and TRBJ2-7; no firm D call. Per germline, CDR1 SGHTA and CDR2 FQGNSA. CDR3 length: 13 residues. The ends were cut back, 2 bases at V and 5 bases at J, with 10 bases in the middle.

The chain carries TRBV7-9 and TRBJ2-6; D is perhaps TRBD2 (5 bases). The CDR3 length is 16 residues. Trimming cost V 5 bases and J 9 bases, with 20 bases left between them. Per the germline V gene, CDR1 is SEHNR and CDR2 is FQNEAQ (reference sequence). The CDR3 DNA follows: TGTGCCAGCAGCGGCCATCTGGTTGTGGGAGTCAACGTCCTGACTTTC. It translates to CASSGHLVVGVNVLTF.

The table lists this clonotype with a few counts. CDR3 DNA: TGTGCCAGCAGCGTTTCAGGGGGCAGCTACGAGCAGTACTTC. As protein: CASSVSGGSYEQYF. The J gene is TRBJ2-7, the V gene TRBV9, with 8 positions matching TRBD1. Germline CDR1 is SGDLS and CDR2 is YYNGEE. The CDR3 is made up of 14 amino acids. With 2 bases clipped from V and 3 bases from J, the junction kept 4 bases outside the gene matches.

The rearrangement links TRBV5-5 to TRBJ1-5; D not resolved. V was clipped by 0 bases and J by 3 bases, with 28 bases between them. The CDR3 covers 21 residues. CDR1 and CDR2 from the germline V gene are SGHKS and YYEKEE (reference sequence). Written as DNA, the CDR3 is TGTGCCAGCAGCTTGGAGGTGGCAGGTACTACCCGTTGGTCCAACAATCAGCCCCAGCATTTT. Encoded protein: CASSLEVAGTTRWSNNQPQHF.

This clonotype occurred a few times. This rearrangement joins TRBV7-2 to TRBJ2-1, with TRBD2 as a possible D gene (6 bases). Germline-derived CDR1 and CDR2 are SGHTA and FQGNSA. V lost 2 bases, J lost 5 bases, and 13 bases lay in between. The CDR3 sequence is 15 residues long. The CDR3 bases are TGTGCCAGCAGCTTATGGTCTAGCGCGAACAATGAGCAGTTCTTC. This encodes CASSLWSSANNEQFF.

This clonotype was found many times. The chain couples TRBV11-2 to TRBJ2-7; 11 bases are a match to TRBD2. The CDR3 covers 16 residues. J lost 7 bases, V lost 3 bases, and 11 bases had no gene match. Germline V CDR1 and CDR2: SGHAT, FQNNGV. Written as DNA, the CDR3 is TGTGCCAGCAGCTTTTCCCTAGCGGGAGGCCCTCCGGAGCAGTACTTC. This encodes CASSFSLAGGPPEQYF. Drawing the rest from reference TRBV11-2 and TRBJ2-7, the complete variable domain is EAGVAQSPRYKIIEKRQSVAFWCNPISGHATLYWYQQILGQGPKLLIQFQNNGVVDDSQLPKDRFSAERLKGVDSTLKIQPAKLEDSAVYLCASSFSLAGGPPEQYFGPGTRLTVT.

This clonotype was detected many times. This chain joins TRBV5-1 and TRBJ2-3, with 7 bases that match TRBD1. Per germline, CDR1 SGHRS and CDR2 YFSETQ. Trimming took 2 bases from V and 5 from J; bases not matched to a gene: 5. The CDR3 length is 14 residues. CDR3 sequence (DNA): TGCGCCAGCAGCTTAGGACAGGTTGGAGATACGCAGTATTTT. This encodes CASSLGQVGDTQYF.

As concerns this clonotype: A much larger clone lies a single base off, so this may be a read error. The chain employs TRBV15 and TRBJ2-7; D may be TRBD1 or TRBD2 (5 bases each). Trimming pared 7 bases from V and 8 bases from J, leaving 15 bases between. Germline assignment: CDR1 LNHNV and CDR2 YYDKDF (reference sequence). The CDR3 runs to 12 residues. The CDR3 sequence: CATMGRRRKQYF. CDR3 nucleotide sequence: TGTGCCACCATGGGGCGTCGGAGGAAGCAGTACTTC.

The genes are TRBV7-9 and TRBJ1-2; 10 bases are shared with TRBD1. The J segment lost 6 bases and the V segment lost 5 bases, leaving 6 bases of the junction unmatched. CDR1 is SEHNR and CDR2 is FQNEAQ in the germline V gene (reference sequence). This CDR3 contains 14 residues. The CDR3 nucleotides read TGTGCCAGCAGCAACCGACAGGGGGCTGATGGCTACACCTTC. Translated, it gives CASSNRQGADGYTF.

V usage is TRBV19 and J usage is TRBJ2-1; TRBD2 is a possible D gene (7 bases). This CDR3 is 14 amino acids long. Germline V gene sequence: CDR1 LNHDA, CDR2 SQIVND (reference sequence). The germline V and J ends were trimmed by 7 bases and 7 bases, with 17 bases remaining between them. CDR3 sequence: CASTPRGADNEQFF. DNA for the CDR3: TGTGCCAGTACCCCCCGGGGGGCGGATAATGAGCAGTTCTTC.